This TCR beta chain was identified in a study of cytomegalovirus exposure and HLA in healthy donors. V was clipped by 4 bases and J by 5 bases; unmatched bases: 14. The CDR3 loop spans 17 amino acids. Per germline, CDR1 MGHRA and CDR2 YSYEKL. This clone was detected a few times. The PCR used 60 Vbeta and 13 Jbeta primers. Sequenced by immunoSEQ multiplex PCR; TCRdb stores in-frame clones only, minus some. The data contain approximately 120,000 clones, roughly 80% of them seen just once; the ten biggest clones take up 0.95% to 1.5%. The sequence came from a female donor in good health and CMV-seronegative. Sequencing was carried out using PBMCs. The V and J genes are TRBV4-1 and TRBJ2-1; 7 nucleotides align to TRBD2. In nucleotides, the CDR3 is TGCGCCAGCAGCCCATGGGAGGGCCCCAATACTAACAATGAGCAGTTCTTC. This sequence encodes CASSPWEGPNTNNEQFF.